This paragraph reports one TCR beta chain. Germline V lookup: CDR1 SGHTS, CDR2 YDEGEE. This CDR3 is 14 amino acids long. V was clipped by 4 bases and J by 4 bases, with 12 bases between them. This was the immunoSEQ v3 assay. Clones were read by immunoSEQ multiplex PCR, and TCRdb kept only the in-frame ones, dropping some. The sample includes more than 90,000 clones, just over 65% of them seen just once. The data stem from a study of TIL therapy for anti-PD-1-resistant metastatic lung cancer. Indicated time point: pre-treatment sample, taken before nivolumab and TIL therapy. Tumor tissue came from excised metastases, mostly pleural nodules or supraclavicular lymph nodes.

The TCR originated in a person aged 25 to 79 with non-small cell lung cancer. The chain employs TRBV5-8 and TRBJ1-5; D is unclear. Source: tumor tissue, taken at baseline. This chain's CDR3 is CASSTDGGNQPQHF. In DNA, the CDR3 is TGTGCCAGCAGCACAGACGGTGGAAATCAGCCCCAGCATTTT. Based on the CDR3 plus reference TRBV5-8 and TRBJ1-5, the full variable domain is EAGVTQSPTHLIKTRGQQATLRCSPISGHTSVYWYQQALGLGLQFLLWYDEGEERNRGNFPPRFSGRQFPNYSSELNVNALELEDSALYLCASSTDGGNQPQHFGDGTRLSIL.